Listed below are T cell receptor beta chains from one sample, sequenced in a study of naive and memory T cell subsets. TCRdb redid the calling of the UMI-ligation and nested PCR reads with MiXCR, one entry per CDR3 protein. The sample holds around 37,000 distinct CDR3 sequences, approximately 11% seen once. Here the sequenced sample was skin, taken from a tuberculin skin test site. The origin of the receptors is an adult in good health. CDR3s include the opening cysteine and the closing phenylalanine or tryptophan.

CDR3: CASSEEGRGGAQPQHF; V: TRBV6-1
CDR3: CASSPGYVKTQYF; V: TRBV7-2
CDR3: CASSFTGTYATNEKLFF; V: TRBV5-5
CDR3: CASSPGQGLYEQYF; V: TRBV11-2
CDR3: CASSSAPGSEQFF; V: TRBV7-8
CDR3: CAWCRGYGPGTGELFF; V: TRBV30
CDR3: CASRAASPSPEQYF; V: TRBV28
CDR3: CASMTGLGGNTEAFF; V: TRBV6-5
CDR3: CASSTQATGELFF; V: TRBV6-6
CDR3: CASSLGFETARGAFF; V: TRBV5-5
CDR3: CSGKELYNEQFF; V: TRBV29-1
CDR3: CASRPGTAYDTGELFF; V: TRBV12-3/TRBV12-4
CDR3: CAISGQWGTGELFF; V: TRBV10-3
CDR3: CSVGSQNADTQYF; V: TRBV29-1
CDR3: CASSPGGLNTEAFF; V: TRBV9
CDR3: CASSLECPGELFF; V: TRBV7-2
CDR3: CASSPMNTEAFF; V: TRBV18
CDR3: CATSDQGENYGYTF; V: TRBV24-1
CDR3: CASRLAGGFEQFF; V: TRBV13
CDR3: CSAPGLWGDEQFF; V: TRBV20-1
CDR3: CAISGGEWYGYTF; V: TRBV10-3
CDR3: CSARPAGTGGPEAFF; V: TRBV20-1
CDR3: CASSVGQMTEAFF; V: TRBV9
CDR3: CSVTLRSQNYNEQFF; V: TRBV29-1
CDR3: CASSPVGNEQFF; V: TRBV4-2
CDR3: CSAMAQGVFTEAFF; V: TRBV20-1
CDR3: CASSDRTGHQPQHF; V: TRBV2
CDR3: CASRSSGRREQYF; V: TRBV7-9
CDR3: CASSPGGLAGASSYNEQFF; V: TRBV4-2
CDR3: CASSLVPSGSDTQYF; V: TRBV5-1
CDR3: CASSLIGRSSGNTIYF; V: TRBV12-3/TRBV12-4
CDR3: CSASVYTQYF; V: TRBV20-1
CDR3: CASSGTGTPNYEQYF; V: TRBV7-8
CDR3: CASTSGASGANVLTF; V: TRBV10-2
CDR3: CASSRAGASTDTQYF; V: TRBV5-1
CDR3: CASSLPGTAGITDTQYF; V: TRBV19
CDR3: CSVQGAMNTEAFF; V: TRBV29-1
CDR3: CASSQTDYRGSTDTQYF; V: TRBV7-3
CDR3: CASSQLVFRDYGYTF; V: TRBV3-1
CDR3: CASTRRLSTDTQYF; V: TRBV7-2
CDR3: CASSGTSGRTGEQFF; V: TRBV7-8
CDR3: CSARGVSTEAFF; V: TRBV20-1
CDR3: CASSERDYQNTGELFF; V: TRBV9
CDR3: CASSSDRLNQPQHF; V: TRBV11-2
CDR3: CASSPGINTGELFF; V: TRBV7-9
CDR3: CASSRDDNSPLHF; V: TRBV6-5
CDR3: CASSNHTNTEAFF; V: TRBV7-3
CDR3: CASSLGPRVLSEQYF; V: TRBV13
CDR3: CASSGAGTGSYEQYF; V: TRBV28
CDR3: CSVPSGGDQETQYF; V: TRBV29-1
CDR3: CSAIGTSGLEGETQYF; V: TRBV20-1
CDR3: CASSRSGGSYEQYF; V: TRBV14
CDR3: CSVDRRTDTQYF; V: TRBV29-1
CDR3: CAGIGGQGARNEKLFF; V: TRBV6-2/TRBV6-3
CDR3: CSAFGLAGGNEQFF; V: TRBV20-1
CDR3: CASSRDRDTEAFF; V: TRBV2
CDR3: CASSIGQGAYGDTF; V: TRBV27
CDR3: CASSSASHLEQFF; V: TRBV11-1
CDR3: CASSPPGGHGYTF; V: TRBV12-3/TRBV12-4